This T cell receptor (beta chain) stems from a study of monozygotic twins with inflammatory bowel disease (dated by TCRdb to between 2017 and 2020). Study-level background: A total of approximately 28 monozygotic twin pairs were included in the full study, comprising nine German pairs (four IBD-concordant, five IBD-discordant) and 19 IBD-discordant Danish pairs. The search for disease-associated traits relied mainly on comparing IBD patients with their genetically identical healthy co-twins within discordant pairs. Each individual had, on average, about 151 000 unique TCRalpha sequences and 181 000 unique TCRbeta sequences available for analysis.

In the case of this clonotype: It lacks a known antigen.

Study-wide findings and limitations: Repertoire similarity did not differ between concordant and discordant twins, which could be due to limited statistical power. The analysis was unable to tell different T cell subtypes apart. Differing immunosuppressive treatments among patients may have added background noise and inter-individual variability to the repertoires. No single strong signal or clonotype linked to IBD turned up in the results, so the idea that one exists was not supported. A decrease in TCRbeta repertoire diversity, as measured by inverse Simpson index, was observed in IBD patients compared with their healthy co-twins. IBD patients shared fewer clonotypes with other individuals than healthy twins did, most markedly in patients showing signs of disease activity.

Counted from cysteine to phenylalanine, this CDR3 has 15 amino acids. The coding DNA is unavailable. As encoded in the germline V gene, CDR1 is SGHNT while CDR2 is YENEEA. Libraries came from 5' RACE. Preparation of each TCR library used 3,000 to 3,500 ng of total RNA. For each sample, cDNA was synthesized in eight separate reactions using SMARTScribe reverse transcriptase. Unique molecular identifiers containing a 6-nucleotide sample barcode were introduced through template switching during cDNA synthesis. Two nested PCRs of about 17 and 10 cycles amplified the TCRalpha and TCRbeta cDNA, and bead purification followed each PCR. Before amplification, cDNA was treated with uracil DNA-glycosylase and purified using the QIAquick PCR purification kit. The second PCR was the step at which Illumina TruSeq-compatible adapters and sample-specific barcodes were added. TapeStation and Qubit were used to check library quality and concentration, and 4 to 6.5 ng of each library went into the pool. Sequencing of the pooled libraries was done on an Illumina HiSeq2500 single-index Rapid Run using custom sequencing primers and 2 x 100 bp reads. Per the source publication's procedure: UMI-based consensus assembly with MiGEC version 1.2.6 was used to correct PCR and sequencing errors. V(D)J alignment, clonotype assembly and CDR3 extraction were performed with MiXCR version 2.1.1. Gene usage, clonotype sharing and MAIT/NKT TCR abundance were normalised by analysing the top 1000, 10 000 and 20 000 clonotypes per sample. After downsampling to 27 000 UMIs, diversity was calculated as the inverse Simpson index using the vegan R package. Statistical testing used paired Mann-Whitney U tests on the discordant twin pairs and applied Benjamini-Hochberg correction for multiple testing. The reads were reprocessed in TCRdb, with one entry per CDR3 protein sequence and no accompanying DNA. The V and J calls and clone size come from TCRdb's table, not from the authors' own analysis. This sample's listing comprises 300,000 to 350,000 distinct CDR3 sequences. The ten largest clones capture 2% to 2.5% of the sample.

A roughly 2.5 ml peripheral blood sample was drawn into PAXgene tubes per donor and stored at -80°C. Without any T cell sorting, total RNA was extracted from whole blood using the PAXgene blood miRNA kit on an automated QIAcube. Peripheral blood from monozygotic twin pairs concordant or discordant for inflammatory bowel disease was subjected to deep TCRalpha and TCRbeta repertoire profiling with unique molecular barcoding. For every twin pair, smoking habits were documented, and each individual was categorised as a current, former or never smoker. Sequenced input: blood. The sequence came from a human donor with ulcerative colitis or Crohn's disease, or a healthy co-twin of an affected twin (not recorded which). The receptor chain draws on TRBV11-3 and TRBJ2-1; the TRBD1 assignment by TCRdb is unverifiable without DNA. The CDR3 in this case is CASSGPPPGYNEQFF.